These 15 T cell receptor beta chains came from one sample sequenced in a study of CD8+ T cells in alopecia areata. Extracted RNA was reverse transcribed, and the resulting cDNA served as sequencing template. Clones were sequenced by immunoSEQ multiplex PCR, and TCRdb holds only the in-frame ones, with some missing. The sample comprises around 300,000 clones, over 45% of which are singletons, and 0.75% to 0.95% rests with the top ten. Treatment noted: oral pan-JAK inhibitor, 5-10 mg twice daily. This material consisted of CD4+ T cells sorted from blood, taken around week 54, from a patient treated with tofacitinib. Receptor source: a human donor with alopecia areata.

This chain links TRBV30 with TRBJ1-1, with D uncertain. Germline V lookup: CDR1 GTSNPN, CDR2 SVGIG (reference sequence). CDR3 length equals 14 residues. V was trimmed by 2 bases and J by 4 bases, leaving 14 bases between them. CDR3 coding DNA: TGTGCCTGGAGTTATGGGAGAGCACGCACTGAAGCTTTCTTT. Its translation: CAWSYGRARTEAFF.

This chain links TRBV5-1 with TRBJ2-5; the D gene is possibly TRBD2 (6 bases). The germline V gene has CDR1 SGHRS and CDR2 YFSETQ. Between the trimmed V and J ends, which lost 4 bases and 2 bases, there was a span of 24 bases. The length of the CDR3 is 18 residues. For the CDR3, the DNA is TGCGCCAGCAGCCCGGCCCCAGGTCGGGGAGGCTTACAAGAGACCCAGTACTTC. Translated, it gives CASSPAPGRGGLQETQYF.

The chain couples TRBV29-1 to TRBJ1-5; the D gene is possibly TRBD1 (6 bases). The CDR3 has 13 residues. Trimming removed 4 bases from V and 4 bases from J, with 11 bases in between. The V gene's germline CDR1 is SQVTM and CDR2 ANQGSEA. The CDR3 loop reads CSVGAGVNQPQHF. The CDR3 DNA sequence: TGCAGCGTTGGGGCAGGGGTAAATCAGCCCCAGCATTTT.

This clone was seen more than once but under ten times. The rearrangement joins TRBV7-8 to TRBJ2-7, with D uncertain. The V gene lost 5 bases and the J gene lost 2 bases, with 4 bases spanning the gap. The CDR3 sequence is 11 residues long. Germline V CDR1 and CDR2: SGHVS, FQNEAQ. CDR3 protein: CASSRTYEQYF. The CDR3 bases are TGTGCCAGCAGCCGAACCTACGAGCAGTACTTC.

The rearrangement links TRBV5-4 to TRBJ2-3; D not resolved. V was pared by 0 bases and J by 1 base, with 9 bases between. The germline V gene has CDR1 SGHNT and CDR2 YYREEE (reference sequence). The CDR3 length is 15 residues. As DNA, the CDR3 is TGTGCCAGCAGCTTGGACGGTGGTGGCACAGATACGCAGTATTTT. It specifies CASSLDGGGTDTQYF. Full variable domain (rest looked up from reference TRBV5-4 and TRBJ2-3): ETGVTQSPTHLIKTRGQQVTLRCSSQSGHNTVSWYQQALGQGPQFIFQYYREEENGRGNFPPRFSGLQFPNYSSELNVNALELDDSALYLCASSLDGGGTDTQYFGPGTRLTVL.

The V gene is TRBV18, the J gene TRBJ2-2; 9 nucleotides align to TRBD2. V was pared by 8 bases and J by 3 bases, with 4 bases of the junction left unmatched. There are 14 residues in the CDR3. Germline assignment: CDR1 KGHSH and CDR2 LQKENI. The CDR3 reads CASTLAGYTGELFF. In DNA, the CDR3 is TGTGCCAGCACCCTAGCGGGATACACCGGGGAGCTGTTTTTT.

Written as DNA, the CDR3 is TGTGCCAGCAGCTTAAGGGACAGGAACACTGAAGCTTTCTTT. This translates into CASSLRDRNTEAFF. The rearrangement joins TRBV11-2 to TRBJ1-1; 7 nucleotides match TRBD1. V trimming: 2 bases; J trimming: 1 base; junction bases outside the gene matches: 1. The CDR3 loop spans 14 amino acids. Germline CDR1 and CDR2: SGHAT and FQNNGV.

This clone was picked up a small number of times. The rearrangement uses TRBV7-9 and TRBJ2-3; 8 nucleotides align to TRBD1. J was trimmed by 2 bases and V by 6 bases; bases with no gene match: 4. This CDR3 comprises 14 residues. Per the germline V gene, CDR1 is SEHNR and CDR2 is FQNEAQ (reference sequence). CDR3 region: CASSPDRVTDTQYF. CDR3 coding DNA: TGTGCCAGCAGTCCGGACAGGGTCACAGATACGCAGTATTTT.

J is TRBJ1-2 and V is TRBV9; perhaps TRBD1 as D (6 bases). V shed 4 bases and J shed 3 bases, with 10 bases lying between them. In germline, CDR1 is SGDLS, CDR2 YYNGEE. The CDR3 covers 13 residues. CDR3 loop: CASSPRGDYGYTF. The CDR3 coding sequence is TGTGCCAGCAGCCCCAGGGGCGACTATGGCTACACCTTC.

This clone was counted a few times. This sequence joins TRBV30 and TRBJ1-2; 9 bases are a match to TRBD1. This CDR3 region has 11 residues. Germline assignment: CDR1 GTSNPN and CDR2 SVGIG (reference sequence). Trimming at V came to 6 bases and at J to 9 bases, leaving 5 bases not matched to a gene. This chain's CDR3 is CACGTGRRYTF. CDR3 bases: TGTGCCTGCGGGACAGGGCGCCGCTACACCTTC.

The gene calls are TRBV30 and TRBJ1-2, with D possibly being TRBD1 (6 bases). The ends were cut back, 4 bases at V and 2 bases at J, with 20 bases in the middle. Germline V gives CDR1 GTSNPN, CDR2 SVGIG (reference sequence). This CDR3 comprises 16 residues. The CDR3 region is CAWTWRRGGGNYGYTF. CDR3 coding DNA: TGTGCCTGGACCTGGCGTCGGGGAGGGGGAAACTATGGCTACACCTTC.

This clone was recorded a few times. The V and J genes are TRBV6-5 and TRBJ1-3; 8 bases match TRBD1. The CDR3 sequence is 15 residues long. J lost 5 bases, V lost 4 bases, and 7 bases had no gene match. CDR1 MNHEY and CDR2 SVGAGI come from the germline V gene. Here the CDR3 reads CASSSTGGWRNTIYF. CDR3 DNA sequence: TGTGCCAGCAGTTCAACAGGGGGTTGGAGAAACACCATATATTTT.

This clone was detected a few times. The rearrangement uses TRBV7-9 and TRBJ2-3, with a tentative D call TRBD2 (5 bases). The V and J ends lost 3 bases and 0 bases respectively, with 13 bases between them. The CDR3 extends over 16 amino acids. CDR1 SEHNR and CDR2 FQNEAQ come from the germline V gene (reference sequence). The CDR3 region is CASSFGDYLSTDTQYF. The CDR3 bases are TGTGCCAGCAGCTTTGGTGACTATTTGAGCACAGATACGCAGTATTTT.

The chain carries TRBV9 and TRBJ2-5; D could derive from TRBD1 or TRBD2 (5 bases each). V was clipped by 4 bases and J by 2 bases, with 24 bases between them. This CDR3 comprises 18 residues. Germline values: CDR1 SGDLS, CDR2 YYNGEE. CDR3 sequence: CASSISLGHLNGQETQYF. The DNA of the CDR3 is TGTGCCAGCAGCATATCACTAGGACACCTAAATGGTCAAGAGACCCAGTACTTC. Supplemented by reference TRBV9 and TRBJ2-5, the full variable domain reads DSGVTQTPKHLITATGQRVTLRCSPRSGDLSVYWYQQSLDQGLQFLIQYYNGEERAKGNILERFSAQQFPDLHSELNLSSLELGDSALYFCASSISLGHLNGQETQYFGPGTRLLVL.

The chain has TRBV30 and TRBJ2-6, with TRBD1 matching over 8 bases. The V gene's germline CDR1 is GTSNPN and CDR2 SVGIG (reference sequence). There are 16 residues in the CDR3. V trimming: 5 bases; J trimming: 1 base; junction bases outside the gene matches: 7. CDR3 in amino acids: CAWGQGYRSGANVLTF. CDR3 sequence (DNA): TGTGCCTGGGGACAGGGTTACCGGTCTGGGGCCAACGTCCTGACTTTC.